The 31 T cell receptor beta chains below come from one sample, sequenced in a study of patients and donors after allogeneic stem cell transplantation. TCRdb recomputed calls from the RT-PCR reads with MiXCR, one row per CDR3 protein. The table includes more than 850,000 distinct CDR3 sequences, approximately 18% detected once. The sample comprised blood, either unsorted or a sorted T cell fraction (not recorded which). These receptor sequences come from a human donor who was either an allogeneic HSCT recipient or a stem cell or donor lymphocyte infusion donor (not recorded which). It is not recorded whose cells these are; they may come from a transplant donor.

The chain is built from TRBV24-1 and TRBJ1-2; a weak D match, TRBD1 (5 bases). With 4 bases removed from V and 8 bases from J, the gap between germline ends came to 28 bases. CDR3 length: 18 residues. Looked up from germline, CDR1 is KGHDR and CDR2 is SFDVKD. The CDR3 here is CATSESAGEDTPFSGYTF. CDR3 DNA: TGTGCCACCAGTGAAAGTGCGGGTGAGGACACCCCTTTTTCAGGCTACACCTTC.

This clonotype was observed a few times. The rearrangement joins TRBV9 to TRBJ1-6; 9 nucleotides align to TRBD1. CDR1 and CDR2 from the germline V gene are SGDLS and YYNGEE. The V and J ends lost 3 bases and 12 bases, in that order; junction bases with no gene match: 13. The CDR3 sequence is 16 residues long. DNA for the CDR3: TGTGCCAGCAGCGAAACGGGACAGGGCCCCGTTTTACCCCTCCACTTT. It codes for CASSETGQGPVLPLHF.

In this sample, this clonotype turned up many times. This chain links TRBV12-3 or TRBV12-4 with TRBJ2-7, with D unclear. This CDR3 has 13 amino acids. The V and J ends lost 2 bases and 0 bases respectively, with 5 bases between them. The CDR3 DNA reads as TGTGCCAGCAGTTTACAGGACTCCTACGAGCAGTACTTC. Protein: CASSLQDSYEQYF.

This clonotype has a handful of counts. The DNA of the CDR3 is TGTGCCAGTAGTCCCCTAATAGAGCATGAGCAGTTCTTC. Its protein is CASSPLIEHEQFF. The chain uses TRBV19 and TRBJ2-1; D uncertain. This CDR3 is 13 amino acids long. Trimming removed 5 bases from V and 8 bases from J, with 13 bases in between. The germline CDR1 and CDR2 sequences are LNHDA and SQIVND (reference sequence).

The V gene is TRBV7-2, the J gene TRBJ1-6; no reliable D call. Germline loops: CDR1 SGHTA, CDR2 FQGNSA. The CDR3 runs 14 residues. V lost 4 bases and J 7 bases, leaving 11 bases between the germline ends. The CDR3 loop is CASSSGPLNSPLHF. The CDR3 DNA reads TGTGCCAGCAGCTCGGGTCCCCTAAATTCACCCCTCCACTTT.

The sample holds many counts of this clonotype. The CDR3 reads CSVRGLGPDTQYF. Here the CDR3 DNA reads TGCAGCGTTCGGGGACTCGGGCCAGATACGCAGTATTTT. The chain employs TRBV29-1 and TRBJ2-3; a weak D match, TRBD2 (6 bases). V dropped 5 bases and J dropped 4 bases, with 13 bases sitting between them. There are 13 residues in the CDR3. The germline V gene encodes CDR1 SQVTM and CDR2 ANQGSEA.

In this sample, this clonotype turned up a few times. V is TRBV20-1 and J is TRBJ1-2; possible D gene TRBD1, 6 bases. The CDR3 covers 15 residues. Germline-derived CDR1 and CDR2 are DFQATT and SNEGSKA (reference sequence). With 0 bases removed from V and 4 bases from J, the gap between germline ends came to 15 bases. CDR3: CSARDPAQGSYGYTF. The DNA for the CDR3 is TGCAGTGCTAGAGATCCGGCGCAGGGGTCCTATGGCTACACCTTC.

There are a few counts of this clonotype. V gene TRBV10-3 combines with J gene TRBJ2-3; D unresolved. V was shortened by 4 bases and J by 6 bases, with 14 bases between the two germline ends. The CDR3 sequence is 14 residues long. Germline V lookup: CDR1 ENHRY, CDR2 SYGVKD. The CDR3 DNA is TGTGCCATCAGTGGGGTGGAGAGAGAGGATACGCAGTATTTT. Amino acid sequence: CAISGVEREDTQYF.

The V call is TRBV29-1, the J call TRBJ1-1, with D possibly being TRBD1 (6 bases). The CDR3 has 13 amino acids. V lost 3 bases to trimming and J lost 6 bases, with 14 bases between them. Germline CDR1 reads SQVTM; CDR2 reads ANQGSEA. The CDR3 reads CSVEGQGLAEAFF. CDR3 in DNA: TGCAGCGTTGAGGGCCAGGGGCTAGCTGAAGCTTTCTTT.

The V and J genes are TRBV29-1 and TRBJ1-3; the D is unclear. Germline values: CDR1 SQVTM, CDR2 ANQGSEA. V lost 2 bases to trimming and J lost 0 bases, with 5 bases between them. The CDR3 spans 13 residues. The CDR3: CSVEPDSGNTIYF. The CDR3 DNA follows: TGCAGCGTTGAACCAGACTCTGGAAACACCATATATTTT.

The chain links TRBV11-1 to TRBJ2-7, with 8 nucleotides matching TRBD1. With 5 bases clipped from V and 0 bases from J, the junction kept 6 bases outside the gene matches. This CDR3 has 15 residues. Germline-derived CDR1 and CDR2 are SGHAT and FQDESV (reference sequence). Here the CDR3 DNA reads TGTGCCAGCAGCGCGGGACAGGCTAGCTCCTACGAGCAGTACTTC. Its translation is CASSAGQASSYEQYF.

V gene TRBV5-1 combines with J gene TRBJ2-1, with D hard to call. Between the trimmed V and J ends, which lost 4 bases and 9 bases, there was a span of 17 bases. CDR3 length equals 14 residues. Germline V CDR1 and CDR2: SGHRS, YFSETQ. The CDR3 bases are TGCGCCAGCAGCGACCCAGCCCCCCTTGCTGAGCAGTTCTTC. Translating gives CASSDPAPLAEQFF.

This clonotype appeared many times. V is TRBV29-1 and J is TRBJ2-7; D is unresolved. The germline V gene encodes CDR1 SQVTM and CDR2 ANQGSEA. The CDR3 covers 14 residues. Trimming shortened V by 0 bases and J by 1 base, and 10 bases separated the two germline ends. CDR3 sequence reads: CSVEDLNSSYEQYF. In DNA form, the CDR3 reads TGCAGCGTTGAAGATCTTAACAGTTCCTACGAGCAGTACTTC.

This clonotype was detected only a few times. The chain has TRBV19 and TRBJ2-7; the D is unclear. The germline V gene has CDR1 LNHDA and CDR2 SQIVND (reference sequence). V lost 3 bases to trimming and J lost 2 bases, with 17 bases between them. The CDR3 is 16 amino acids. CDR3 loop: CASSILGARKPYEQYF. The CDR3 nucleotides read TGTGCCAGTAGTATTTTGGGCGCCAGGAAACCCTACGAGCAGTACTTC.

The gene calls are TRBV5-1 and TRBJ1-2; perhaps TRBD1 as D (6 bases). This CDR3 has 14 amino acids. In germline, CDR1 is SGHRS, CDR2 YFSETQ. V lost 2 bases and J lost 1, with 9 bases in between. Here the CDR3 DNA reads TGCGCCAGCAGCTTCGAGGGGGGTAACTATGGCTACACCTTC. Encoded protein: CASSFEGGNYGYTF.

This clonotype was seen a handful of times. The chain has TRBV20-1 and TRBJ2-7; 10 bases align to TRBD2. The germline CDR1 and CDR2 sequences are DFQATT and SNEGSKA (reference sequence). The J segment lost 0 bases and the V segment lost 5 bases, leaving 7 bases of the junction unmatched. CDR3 length: 15 amino acids. CDR3: CSALSGGKSSYEQYF. CDR3 in DNA: TGCAGTGCTCTTAGCGGGGGGAAGAGCTCCTACGAGCAGTACTTC.

This clonotype was recorded a few times. The chain carries TRBV9 and TRBJ2-3; maybe TRBD1 (5 bases). The germline V gene has CDR1 SGDLS and CDR2 YYNGEE. V lost 3 bases and J 4 bases, leaving 15 bases between the germline ends. CDR3 length: 15 residues. The CDR3 DNA reads as TGTGCCAGCAGCGCGACTGGGGCCCCACCAGATACGCAGTATTTT. This sequence encodes CASSATGAPPDTQYF.

This clonotype occurred a few times. No DNA is shown, since the ends of the CDR3 on it are uncertain; the CDR3 is the one TCRdb lists. The chain recombines TRBV5-1 with TRBJ1-6; the table names TRBD1, a call not compared with the DNA. Including both end residues, the CDR3 is 17 amino acids long. CDR1 is SGHRS, CDR2 YFSETQ, per germline. CDR3 residues: CASSVRARGVYNSPLHF.

The sample holds a few counts of this clonotype. The DNA of the CDR3 is TGTGCCAGCAGCCACACTAGCGGCTACGAGCAGTACTTC. Its protein product is CASSHTSGYEQYF. The V call is TRBV7-2, the J call TRBJ2-7, with 8 bases identical to TRBD2. V trimming: 5 bases; J trimming: 3 bases; junction bases outside the gene matches: 3. Looked up from germline, CDR1 is SGHTA and CDR2 is FQGNSA. This CDR3 is built from 13 residues. The variable domain in full, with the rest retrieved from reference TRBV7-2 and TRBJ2-7, is GAGVSQSPSNKVTEKGKDVELRCDPISGHTALYWYRQSLGQGLEFLIYFQGNSAPDKSGLPSDRFSAERTGGSVSTLTIQRTQQEDSAVYLCASSHTSGYEQYFGPGTRLTVT.

This clonotype was seen many times. This rearrangement joins TRBV12-3 or TRBV12-4 to TRBJ1-6; D is ambiguous. This CDR3 region has 13 residues. The V and J ends lost 9 bases and 10 bases respectively, with 16 bases between them. CDR3 protein: CASRATKNSPLHF. The CDR3 nucleotides read TGTGCCAGTCGTGCCACGAAAAACTCACCCCTCCACTTT.

The chain recombines TRBV30 with TRBJ1-2; D unresolved. This CDR3 has 11 amino acids. CDR1 and CDR2 (germline): GTSNPN, SVGIG (reference sequence). V was clipped by 2 bases and J by 7 bases, with 8 bases between them. The CDR3 DNA reads as TGTGCCTGGAGTAAAGGGTCTGGCTACACCTTC. This encodes CAWSKGSGYTF.

V usage is TRBV5-1 and J usage is TRBJ1-1; D is unresolved. There are 18 residues in the CDR3. In germline, CDR1 is SGHRS, CDR2 YFSETQ. Trimming cost V 1 base and J 1 base, with 20 bases left between them. CDR3 in DNA: TGCGCCAGCAGCTTGATTATCCTGAACGGGGAGGAGAACACTGAAGCTTTCTTT. The encoded protein is CASSLIILNGEENTEAFF.

This clonotype has at least ten counts. V usage is TRBV12-3 or TRBV12-4 and J usage is TRBJ2-1; either TRBD1 or TRBD2 may fit D (5 bases each). CDR3 length: 13 residues. Trimming left V 5 bases short and J 6 bases short, with 11 bases between. The CDR3 nucleotides read TGTGCCAGCAGTCTACGGGGCGCCAATGAGCAGTTCTTC. Translated: CASSLRGANEQFF.

This clonotype appeared a few times. The chain joins TRBV13 to TRBJ2-7, with D possibly matching TRBD1 (6 bases). Germline V gene data show CDR1 as PRHDT and CDR2 as FYEKMQ (reference sequence). V shed 5 bases and J shed 4 bases, with 15 bases lying between them. The length of the CDR3 is 14 residues. The CDR3 nucleotides read TGTGCCAGCAGCCTCAGGGGATCCGTATACGAGCAGTACTTC. Amino acid sequence: CASSLRGSVYEQYF.

This clonotype was found a few times. The chain recombines TRBV5-1 with TRBJ1-2, with TRBD1 as a possible D gene (6 bases). Germline V gene sequence: CDR1 SGHRS, CDR2 YFSETQ. The CDR3 sequence is 13 residues long. Trimming pared 5 bases from V and 4 bases from J, leaving 12 bases between. CDR3 loop: CASRDTGSYGYTF. CDR3 nucleotides: TGCGCCAGCAGAGATACAGGGTCCTATGGCTACACCTTC.

This clonotype was seen a few times. The chain employs TRBV5-1 and TRBJ2-1; 7 bases fit TRBD1. The CDR3 covers 15 residues. Looked up from germline, CDR1 is SGHRS and CDR2 is YFSETQ. The trim removed 2 bases at V and 3 bases at J, leaving 5 bases unmatched. The DNA of the CDR3 is TGCGCCAGCAGCTTTGAGACAGGGAGCTACAATGAGCAGTTCTTC. The encoded protein is CASSFETGSYNEQFF. Drawing the rest from reference TRBV5-1 and TRBJ2-1, the complete variable domain is KAGVTQTPRYLIKTRGQQVTLSCSPISGHRSVSWYQQTPGQGLQFLFEYFSETQRNKGNFPGRFSGRQFSNSRSEMNVSTLELGDSALYLCASSFETGSYNEQFFGPGTRLTVL.

A few counts support this clonotype. V usage is TRBV19 and J usage is TRBJ2-1; D gene unclear. The CDR3 spans 12 residues. Per germline, CDR1 LNHDA and CDR2 SQIVND (reference sequence). Between the trimmed V and J ends, which lost 8 bases and 7 bases, there was a span of 12 bases. The CDR3 coding sequence is TGTGCCAGTCGAAGGGAAGGAAATGAGCAGTTCTTC. It is translated as CASRREGNEQFF.

This chain links TRBV5-6 with TRBJ2-5; D remains ambiguous. V was shortened by 4 bases and J by 1 base, with 14 bases between the two germline ends. There are 15 residues in the CDR3. Germline V gene lookup returns CDR1 SGHDT and CDR2 YYEEEE. In DNA, the CDR3 is TGTGCCAGCAGCACACGACTGCTACTCCAAGAGACCCAGTACTTC. Encoded protein: CASSTRLLLQETQYF.

This chain uses TRBV12-3 or TRBV12-4 with TRBJ2-3; D tentatively reads TRBD1 or TRBD2 (7 bases each). This CDR3 is built from 15 residues. V dropped 6 bases and J dropped 1 base, with 14 bases sitting between them. CDR3 DNA: TGTGCCAGCAGACCCCCAGGGGGGGGCACAGATACGCAGTATTTT. It specifies CASRPPGGGTDTQYF.

This rearrangement joins TRBV2 to TRBJ1-4, with D uncertain. From germline, CDR1 is SNHLY and CDR2 FYNNEI. The CDR3 runs to 14 residues. V was pared by 1 base and J by 10 bases, with 13 bases between. CDR3 nucleotide sequence: TGTGCCAGCAGTGAAGTAGCGCGCCAAGGAAAACTGTTTTTT. Protein sequence: CASSEVARQGKLFF.

This chain joins TRBV12-5 and TRBJ2-2, with 7 bases aligning to TRBD2. Per the germline V gene, CDR1 is LGHNT and CDR2 is FRNRAP. V lost 4 bases and J lost 6; bases outside the gene matches: 11. This CDR3 contains 16 residues. In nucleotides, the CDR3 is TGTGCTAGTGGTTACGTGGGAGGGCCTGTTCCCGGGGAGCTGTTTTTT. It yields the protein CASGYVGGPVPGELFF.